Listed below are T cell receptor beta chains from one sample, sequenced in a study of human T cells and chemical hapten exposure. TCRdb called the RACE reads again in MiXCR, with one record for every CDR3 protein. This sample has around 110,000 distinct CDR3 sequences, with about an eighth found just once. The material sequenced was whole blood, taken in connection with sensitization to the hapten diphenylcyclopropenone (DPC). The receptors were sampled from a woman aged 45-65 years with alopecia areata. Some clones in this sample may be carry-over from other donors' samples. The CDR3 runs from the conserved cysteine through the conserved F or W. The order of the fields is clone size, D gene, J gene, V gene, CDR3 protein, CDR3 DNA. D genes are given only for firm matches. Size is omitted from some rows. Given values are once, few, many or a class for expanded clones.

>few|NA|TRBJ1-1|TRBV12-3/TRBV12-4
CASSSGAGYTEAFF
TGTGCCAGCAGTTCGGGGGCAGGGTACACTGAAGCTTTCTTT
>NA|NA|TRBJ1-1|TRBV4-3
CASSLLTGAANTEAFF
TGCGCCAGCAGCCTTCTAACCGGGGCGGCGAACACTGAAGCTTTCTTT
>many|NA|TRBJ1-1|TRBV7-9
CASSFLPGAEAFF
TGTGCCAGCAGCTTCCTTCCGGGAGCTGAAGCTTTCTTT
>many|NA|TRBJ2-3|TRBV12-3/TRBV12-4
CASSPKRTDTQYF
TGTGCCAGCAGCCCCAAACGGACAGATACGCAGTATTTT
>few|TRBD2|TRBJ2-1|TRBV5-1
CASSIAGTSGREDEQFF
TGCGCCAGCAGCATAGCCGGGACTAGCGGGAGGGAGGATGAGCAGTTCTTC
>NA|NA|TRBJ1-6|TRBV7-2
CASSITSISPLHF
TGTGCCAGCAGCATCACCAGCATTTCACCCCTCCACTTT
>many|NA|TRBJ2-2|TRBV11-2
CASSHRQDSNTGELFF
TGTGCCAGCAGCCACAGACAGGACTCGAACACCGGGGAGCTGTTTTTT
>few|NA|TRBJ2-7|TRBV20-1
CSARDFRRGSYEQYF
TGCAGTGCTAGAGACTTCAGGAGGGGGTCCTACGAGCAGTACTTC
>many|TRBD1|TRBJ1-1|TRBV18
CASSLLQGGTEAFF
TGTGCCAGCTCACTGCTACAGGGGGGGACTGAAGCTTTCTTT
>few|TRBD1|TRBJ1-1|TRBV28
CASSLRQGTEAFF
TGTGCCAGCAGTCTCCGACAGGGGACTGAAGCTTTCTTT